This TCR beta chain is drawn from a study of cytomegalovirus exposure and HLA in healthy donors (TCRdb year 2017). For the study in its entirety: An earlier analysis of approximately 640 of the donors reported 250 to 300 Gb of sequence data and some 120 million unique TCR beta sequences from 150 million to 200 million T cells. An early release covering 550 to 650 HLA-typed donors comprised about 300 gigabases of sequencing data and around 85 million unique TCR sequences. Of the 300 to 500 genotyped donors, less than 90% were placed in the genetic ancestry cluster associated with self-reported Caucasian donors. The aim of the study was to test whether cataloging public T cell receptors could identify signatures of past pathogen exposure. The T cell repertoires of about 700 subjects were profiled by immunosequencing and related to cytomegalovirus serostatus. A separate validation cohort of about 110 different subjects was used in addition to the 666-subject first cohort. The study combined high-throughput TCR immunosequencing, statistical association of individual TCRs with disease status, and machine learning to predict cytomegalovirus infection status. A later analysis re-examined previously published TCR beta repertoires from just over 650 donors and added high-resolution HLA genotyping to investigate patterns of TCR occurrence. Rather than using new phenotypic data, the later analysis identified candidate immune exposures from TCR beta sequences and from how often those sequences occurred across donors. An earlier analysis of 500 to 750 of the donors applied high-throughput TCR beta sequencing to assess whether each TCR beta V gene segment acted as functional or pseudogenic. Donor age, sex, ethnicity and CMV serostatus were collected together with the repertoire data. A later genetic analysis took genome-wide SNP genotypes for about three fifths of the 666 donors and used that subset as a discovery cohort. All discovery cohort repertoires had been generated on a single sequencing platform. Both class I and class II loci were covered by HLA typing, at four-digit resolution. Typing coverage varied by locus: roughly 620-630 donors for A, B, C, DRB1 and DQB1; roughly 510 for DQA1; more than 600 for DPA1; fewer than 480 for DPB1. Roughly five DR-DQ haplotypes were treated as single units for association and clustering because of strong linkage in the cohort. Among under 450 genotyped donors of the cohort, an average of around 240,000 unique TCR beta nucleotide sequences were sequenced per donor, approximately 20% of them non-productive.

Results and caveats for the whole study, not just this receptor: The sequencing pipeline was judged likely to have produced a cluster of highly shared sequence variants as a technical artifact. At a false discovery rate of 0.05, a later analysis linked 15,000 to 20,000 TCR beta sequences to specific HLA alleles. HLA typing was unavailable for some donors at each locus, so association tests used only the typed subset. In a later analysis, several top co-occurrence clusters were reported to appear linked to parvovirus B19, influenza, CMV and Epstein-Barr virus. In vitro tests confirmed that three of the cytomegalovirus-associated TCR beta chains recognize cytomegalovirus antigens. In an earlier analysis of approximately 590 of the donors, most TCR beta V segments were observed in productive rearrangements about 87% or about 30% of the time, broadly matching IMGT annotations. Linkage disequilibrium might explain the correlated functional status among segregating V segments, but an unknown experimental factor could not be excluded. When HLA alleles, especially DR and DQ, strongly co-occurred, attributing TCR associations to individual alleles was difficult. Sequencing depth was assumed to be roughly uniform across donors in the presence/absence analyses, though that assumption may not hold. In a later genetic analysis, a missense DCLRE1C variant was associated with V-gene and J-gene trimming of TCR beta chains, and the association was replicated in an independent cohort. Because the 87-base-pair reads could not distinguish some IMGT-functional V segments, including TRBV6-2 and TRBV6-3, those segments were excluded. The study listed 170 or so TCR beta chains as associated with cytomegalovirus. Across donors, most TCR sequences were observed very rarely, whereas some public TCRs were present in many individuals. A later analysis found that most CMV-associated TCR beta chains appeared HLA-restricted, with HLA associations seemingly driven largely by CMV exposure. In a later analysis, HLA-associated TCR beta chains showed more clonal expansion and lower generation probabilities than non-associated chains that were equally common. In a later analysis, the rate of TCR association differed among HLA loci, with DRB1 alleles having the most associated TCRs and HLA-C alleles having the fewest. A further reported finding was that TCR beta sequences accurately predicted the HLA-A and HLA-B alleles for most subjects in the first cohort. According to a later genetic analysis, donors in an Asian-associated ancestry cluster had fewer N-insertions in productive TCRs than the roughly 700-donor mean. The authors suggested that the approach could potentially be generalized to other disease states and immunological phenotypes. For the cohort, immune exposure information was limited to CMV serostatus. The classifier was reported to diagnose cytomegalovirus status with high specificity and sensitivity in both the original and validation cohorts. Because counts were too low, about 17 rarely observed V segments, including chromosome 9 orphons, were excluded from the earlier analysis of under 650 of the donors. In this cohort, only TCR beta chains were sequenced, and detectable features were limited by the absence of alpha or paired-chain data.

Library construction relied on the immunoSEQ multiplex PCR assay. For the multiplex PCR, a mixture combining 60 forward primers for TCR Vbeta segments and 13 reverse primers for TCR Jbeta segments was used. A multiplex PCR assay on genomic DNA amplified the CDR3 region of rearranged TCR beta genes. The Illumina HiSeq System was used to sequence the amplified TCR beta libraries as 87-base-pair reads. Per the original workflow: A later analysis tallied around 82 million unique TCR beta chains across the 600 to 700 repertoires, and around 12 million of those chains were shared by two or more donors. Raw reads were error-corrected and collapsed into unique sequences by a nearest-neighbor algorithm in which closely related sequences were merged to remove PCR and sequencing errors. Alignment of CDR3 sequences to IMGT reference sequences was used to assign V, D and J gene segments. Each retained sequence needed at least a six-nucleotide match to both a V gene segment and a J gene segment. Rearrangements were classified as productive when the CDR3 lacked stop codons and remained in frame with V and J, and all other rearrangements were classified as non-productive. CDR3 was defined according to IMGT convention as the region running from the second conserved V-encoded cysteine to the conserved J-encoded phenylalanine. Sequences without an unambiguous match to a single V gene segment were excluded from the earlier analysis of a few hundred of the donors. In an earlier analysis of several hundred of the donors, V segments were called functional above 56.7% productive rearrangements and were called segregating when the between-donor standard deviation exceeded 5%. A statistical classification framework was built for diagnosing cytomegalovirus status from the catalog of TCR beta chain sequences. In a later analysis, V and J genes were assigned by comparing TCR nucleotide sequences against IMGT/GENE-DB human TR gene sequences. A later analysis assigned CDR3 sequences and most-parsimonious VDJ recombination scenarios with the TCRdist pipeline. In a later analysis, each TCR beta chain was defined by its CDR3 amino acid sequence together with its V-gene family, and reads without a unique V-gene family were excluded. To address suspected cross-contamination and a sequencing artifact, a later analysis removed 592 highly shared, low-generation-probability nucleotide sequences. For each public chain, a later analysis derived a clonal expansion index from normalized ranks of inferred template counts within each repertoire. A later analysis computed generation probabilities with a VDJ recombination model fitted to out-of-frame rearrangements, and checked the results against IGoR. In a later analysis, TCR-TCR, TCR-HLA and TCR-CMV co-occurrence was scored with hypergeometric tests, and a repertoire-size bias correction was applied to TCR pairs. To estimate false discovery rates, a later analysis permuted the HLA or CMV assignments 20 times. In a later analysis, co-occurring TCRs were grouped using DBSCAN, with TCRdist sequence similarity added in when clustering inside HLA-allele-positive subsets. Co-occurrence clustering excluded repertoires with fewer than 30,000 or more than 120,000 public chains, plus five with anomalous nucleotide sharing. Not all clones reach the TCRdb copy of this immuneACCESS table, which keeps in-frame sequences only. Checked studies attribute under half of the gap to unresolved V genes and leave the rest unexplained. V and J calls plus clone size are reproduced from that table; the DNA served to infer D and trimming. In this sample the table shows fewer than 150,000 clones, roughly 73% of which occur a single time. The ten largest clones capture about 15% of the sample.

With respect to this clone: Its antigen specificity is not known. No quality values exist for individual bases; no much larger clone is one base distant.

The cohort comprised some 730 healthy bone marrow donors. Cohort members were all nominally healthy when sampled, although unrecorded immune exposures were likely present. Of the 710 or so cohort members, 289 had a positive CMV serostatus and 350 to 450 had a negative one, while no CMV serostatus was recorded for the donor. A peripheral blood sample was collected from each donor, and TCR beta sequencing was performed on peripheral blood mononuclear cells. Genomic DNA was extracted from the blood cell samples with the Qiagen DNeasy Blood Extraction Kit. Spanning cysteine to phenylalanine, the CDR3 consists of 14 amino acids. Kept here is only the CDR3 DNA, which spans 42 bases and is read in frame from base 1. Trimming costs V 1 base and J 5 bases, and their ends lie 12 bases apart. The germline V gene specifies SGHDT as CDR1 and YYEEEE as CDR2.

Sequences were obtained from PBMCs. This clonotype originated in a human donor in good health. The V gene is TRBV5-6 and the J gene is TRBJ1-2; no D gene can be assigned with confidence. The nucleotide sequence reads TGTGCCAGCAGCTTGTTCCCTCCCGGGTATGGCTACACCTTC. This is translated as CASSLFPPGYGYTF.